This entry concerns a single T cell receptor (beta chain). Germline CDR1 reads MNHGY; CDR2 reads SAAAGT. Between the trimmed V and J ends, which lost 5 bases and 4 bases, there was a span of 15 bases. The CDR3 is 14 amino acids. The data belong to a study of sequential checkpoint blockade in melanoma. Sequencing was performed with immunoSEQ multiplex PCR; in TCRdb, only in-frame clones are kept and a portion is missing. The sample has more than 1,500 clones, roughly 20% seen once. Noted treatment: randomized to nivolumab then ipilimumab (arm A) or the reverse (arm B). The rearrangement uses TRBV6-8 and TRBJ2-7, with D tentatively TRBD1 or TRBD2 (6 bases each). Sequencing used tumor tissue (inferred from file names), obtained from a patient given nivolumab and ipilimumab in sequence. The origin of this receptor is a human donor with melanoma. The CDR3, as DNA: TGTGCCAGCAGTACGGGGGACAAAAAATACGAGCAGTACTTC. Protein sequence: CASSTGDKKYEQYF.